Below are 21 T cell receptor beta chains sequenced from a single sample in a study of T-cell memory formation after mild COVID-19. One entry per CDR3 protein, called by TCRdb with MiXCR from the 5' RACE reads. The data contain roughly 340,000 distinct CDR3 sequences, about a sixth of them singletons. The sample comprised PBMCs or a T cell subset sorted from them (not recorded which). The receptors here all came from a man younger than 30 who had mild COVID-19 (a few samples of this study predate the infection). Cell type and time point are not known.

The CDR3 protein is CASSLSGTGTDEAFF. As DNA, the CDR3 is TGTGCCAGCAGTTTATCGGGGACCGGGACCGATGAAGCTTTCTTT. The rearrangement uses TRBV28 and TRBJ1-1, with D possibly being TRBD1 (5 bases). The CDR3 runs 15 residues. Trimming left V 1 base short and J 7 bases short, with 16 bases between. Germline V gene data show CDR1 as MDHEN and CDR2 as SYDVKM.

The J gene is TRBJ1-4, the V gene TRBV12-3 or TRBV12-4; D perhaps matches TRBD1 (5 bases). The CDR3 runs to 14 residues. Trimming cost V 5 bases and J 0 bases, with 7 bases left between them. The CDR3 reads CASSETATNEKLFF. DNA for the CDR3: TGTGCCAGCAGTGAGACAGCAACTAATGAAAAACTGTTTTTT.

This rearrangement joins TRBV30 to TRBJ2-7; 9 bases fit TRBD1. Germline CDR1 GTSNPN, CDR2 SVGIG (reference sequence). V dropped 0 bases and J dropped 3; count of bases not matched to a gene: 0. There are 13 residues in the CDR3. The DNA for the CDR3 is TGTGCCTGGAGTGTGGGACAGGGCTACGAGCAGTACTTC. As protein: CAWSVGQGYEQYF.

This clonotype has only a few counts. The CDR3 region has the DNA TGTGCCAGCACCTGGGGGGGGAAGCGTCAGCCCCAGCATTTT. Translating it yields CASTWGGKRQPQHF. The chain combines TRBV12-3 or TRBV12-4 with TRBJ1-5; a possible D gene is TRBD1 (5 bases). This CDR3 comprises 14 residues. The ends were cut back, 7 bases at V and 6 bases at J, with 16 bases in the middle.

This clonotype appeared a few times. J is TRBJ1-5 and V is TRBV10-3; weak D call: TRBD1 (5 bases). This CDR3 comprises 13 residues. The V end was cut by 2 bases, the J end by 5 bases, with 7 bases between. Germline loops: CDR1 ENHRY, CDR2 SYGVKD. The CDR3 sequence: CAISEQGDQPQHF. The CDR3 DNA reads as TGTGCCATCAGTGAGCAGGGTGATCAGCCCCAGCATTTT.

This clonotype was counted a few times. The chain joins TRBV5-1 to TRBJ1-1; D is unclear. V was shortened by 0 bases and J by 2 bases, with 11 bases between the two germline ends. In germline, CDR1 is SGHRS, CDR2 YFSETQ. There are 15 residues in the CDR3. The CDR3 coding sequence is TGCGCCAGCAGCTTGGCCGCAAGAATCAACACTGAAGCTTTCTTT. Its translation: CASSLAARINTEAFF.

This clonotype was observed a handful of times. As DNA, the CDR3 is TGTGCCAGCAGCACCAACAGGTTGGAGAACACTGAAGCTTTCTTT. Translating gives CASSTNRLENTEAFF. The genes are TRBV7-6 and TRBJ1-1; maybe TRBD1 (5 bases). The CDR3 has 15 amino acids. Trimming shortened V by 5 bases and J by 1 base, and 14 bases separated the two germline ends. CDR1 and CDR2 (germline): SGHVS, FNYEAQ.

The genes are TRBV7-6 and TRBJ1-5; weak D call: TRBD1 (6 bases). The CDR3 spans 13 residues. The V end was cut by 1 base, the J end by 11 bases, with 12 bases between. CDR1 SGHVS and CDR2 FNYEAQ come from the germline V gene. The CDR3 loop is CASSLEGRGAQHF. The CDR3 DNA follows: TGTGCCAGCAGCTTAGAGGGGAGGGGGGCCCAGCATTTT.

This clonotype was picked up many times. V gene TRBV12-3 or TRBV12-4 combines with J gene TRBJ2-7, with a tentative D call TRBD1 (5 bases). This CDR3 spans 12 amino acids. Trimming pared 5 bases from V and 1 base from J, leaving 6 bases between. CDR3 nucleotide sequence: TGTGCCAGCAGTCCAGGGTCCTACGAGCAGTACTTC. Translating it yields CASSPGSYEQYF.

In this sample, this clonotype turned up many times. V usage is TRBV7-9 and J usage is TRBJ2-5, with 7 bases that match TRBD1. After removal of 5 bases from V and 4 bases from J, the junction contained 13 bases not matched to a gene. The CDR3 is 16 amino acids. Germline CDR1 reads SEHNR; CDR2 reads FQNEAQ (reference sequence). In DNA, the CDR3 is TGTGCCAGCAGCCCTACAAGACAGGGCCTTGGAGAGACCCAGTACTTC. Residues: CASSPTRQGLGETQYF.

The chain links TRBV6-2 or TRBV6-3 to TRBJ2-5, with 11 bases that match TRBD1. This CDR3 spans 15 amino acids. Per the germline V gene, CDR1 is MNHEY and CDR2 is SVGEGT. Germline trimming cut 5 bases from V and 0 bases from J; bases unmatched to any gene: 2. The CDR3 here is CASSGTGGNQETQYF. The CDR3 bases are TGTGCCAGCAGTGGGACAGGGGGTAACCAAGAGACCCAGTACTTC.

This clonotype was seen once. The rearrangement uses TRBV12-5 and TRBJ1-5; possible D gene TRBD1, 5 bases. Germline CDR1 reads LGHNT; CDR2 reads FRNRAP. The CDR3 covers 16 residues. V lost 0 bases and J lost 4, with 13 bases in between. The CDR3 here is CASGLVDSQLNQPQHF. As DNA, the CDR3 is TGTGCTAGTGGTTTGGTCGACAGCCAGCTTAATCAGCCCCAGCATTTT.

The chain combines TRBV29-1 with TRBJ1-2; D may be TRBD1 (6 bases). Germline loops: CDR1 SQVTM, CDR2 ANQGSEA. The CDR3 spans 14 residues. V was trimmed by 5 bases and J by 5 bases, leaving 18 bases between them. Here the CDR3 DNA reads TGCAGCGTTCTCCCAACGGACAGTCGTTATGGCTACACCTTC. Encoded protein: CSVLPTDSRYGYTF. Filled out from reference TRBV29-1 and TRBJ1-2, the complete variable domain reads SAVISQKPSRDICQRGTSLTIQCQVDSQVTMMFWYRQQPGQSLTLIATANQGSEATYESGFVIDKFPISRPNLTFSTLTVSNMSPEDSSIYLCSVLPTDSRYGYTFGSGTRLTVV.

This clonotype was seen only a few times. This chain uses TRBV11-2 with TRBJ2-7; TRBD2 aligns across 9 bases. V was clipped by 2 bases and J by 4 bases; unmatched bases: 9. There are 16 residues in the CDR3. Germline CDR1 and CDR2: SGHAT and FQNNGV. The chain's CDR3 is CASSLRVAGGRYEQYF. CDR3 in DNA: TGTGCCAGCAGCTTAAGGGTGGCGGGGGGGCGGTACGAGCAGTACTTC.

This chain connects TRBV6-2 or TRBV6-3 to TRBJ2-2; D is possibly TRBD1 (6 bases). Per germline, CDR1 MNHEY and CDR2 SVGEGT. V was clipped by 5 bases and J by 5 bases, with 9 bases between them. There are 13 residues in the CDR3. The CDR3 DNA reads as TGTGCCAGCAGTCTTACAGGGACCGGGGAGCTGTTTTTT. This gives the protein CASSLTGTGELFF.

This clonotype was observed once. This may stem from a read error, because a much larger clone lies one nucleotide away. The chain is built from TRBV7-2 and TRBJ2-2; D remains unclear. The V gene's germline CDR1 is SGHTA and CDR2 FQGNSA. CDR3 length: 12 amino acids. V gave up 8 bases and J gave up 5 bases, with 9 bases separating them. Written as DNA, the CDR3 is TGTGCCAGCGGCACTTCGACCGGGGAGCTGTTTTTT. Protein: CASGTSTGELFF.

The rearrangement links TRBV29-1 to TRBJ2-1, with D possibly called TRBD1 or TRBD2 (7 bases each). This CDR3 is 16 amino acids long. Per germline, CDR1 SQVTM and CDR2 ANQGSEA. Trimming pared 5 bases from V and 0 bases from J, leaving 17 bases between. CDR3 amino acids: CSVQGGGAPSYNEQFF. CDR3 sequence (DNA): TGCAGCGTTCAGGGGGGGGGGGCACCCTCCTACAATGAGCAGTTCTTC.

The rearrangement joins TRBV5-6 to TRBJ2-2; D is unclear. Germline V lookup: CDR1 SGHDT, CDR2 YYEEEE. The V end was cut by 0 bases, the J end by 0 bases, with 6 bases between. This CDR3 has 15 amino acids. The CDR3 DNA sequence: TGTGCCAGCAGCTTGGGACCAACGAACACCGGGGAGCTGTTTTTT. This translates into CASSLGPTNTGELFF.

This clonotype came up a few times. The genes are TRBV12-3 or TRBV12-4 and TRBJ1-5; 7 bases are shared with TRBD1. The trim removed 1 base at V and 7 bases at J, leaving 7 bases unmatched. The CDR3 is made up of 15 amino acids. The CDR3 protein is CASSLGRQGRQPQHF. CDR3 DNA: TGTGCCAGCAGTTTAGGGCGACAGGGAAGACAGCCCCAGCATTTT.

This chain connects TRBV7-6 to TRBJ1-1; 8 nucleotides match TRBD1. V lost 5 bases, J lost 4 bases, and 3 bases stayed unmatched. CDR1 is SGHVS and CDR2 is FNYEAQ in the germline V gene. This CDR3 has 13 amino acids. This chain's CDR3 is CASSPGGLTEAFF. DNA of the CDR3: TGTGCCAGCAGCCCAGGGGGCCTCACTGAAGCTTTCTTT.

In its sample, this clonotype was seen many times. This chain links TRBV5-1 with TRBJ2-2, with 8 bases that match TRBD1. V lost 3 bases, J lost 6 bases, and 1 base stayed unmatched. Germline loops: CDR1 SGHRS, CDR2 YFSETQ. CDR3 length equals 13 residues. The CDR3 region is CASSSQGAGELFF. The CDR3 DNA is TGCGCCAGCAGCTCACAGGGGGCCGGGGAGCTGTTTTTT.